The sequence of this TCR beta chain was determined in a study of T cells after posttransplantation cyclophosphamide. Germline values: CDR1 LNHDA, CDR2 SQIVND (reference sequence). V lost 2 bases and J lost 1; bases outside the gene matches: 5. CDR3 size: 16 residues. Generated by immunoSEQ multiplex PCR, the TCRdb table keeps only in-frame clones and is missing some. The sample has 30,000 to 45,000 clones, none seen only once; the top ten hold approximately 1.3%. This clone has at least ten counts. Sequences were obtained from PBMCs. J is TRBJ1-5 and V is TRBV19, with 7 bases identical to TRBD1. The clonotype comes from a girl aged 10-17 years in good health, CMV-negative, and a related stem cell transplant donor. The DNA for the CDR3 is TGTGCCAGTAGTATACGAGGGGGCGCAAGCAATCAGCCCCAGCATTTT. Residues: CASSIRGGASNQPQHF.